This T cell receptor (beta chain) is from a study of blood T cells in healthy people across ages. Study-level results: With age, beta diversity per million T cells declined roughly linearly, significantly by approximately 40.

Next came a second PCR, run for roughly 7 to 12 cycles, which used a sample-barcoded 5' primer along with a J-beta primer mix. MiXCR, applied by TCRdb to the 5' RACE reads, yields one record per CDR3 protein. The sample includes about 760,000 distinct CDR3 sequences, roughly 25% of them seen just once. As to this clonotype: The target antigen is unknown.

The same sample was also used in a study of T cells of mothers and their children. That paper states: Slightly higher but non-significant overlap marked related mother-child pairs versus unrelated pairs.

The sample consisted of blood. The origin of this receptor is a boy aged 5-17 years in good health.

CDR3 bases: TGCAGCGGACTCGACACCGAGCAGTACTTC. Translating gives CSGLDTEQYF. The V call is TRBV29-1, the J call TRBJ2-7, with D uncertain. This CDR3 region has 10 residues. Germline V gene sequence: CDR1 SQVTM, CDR2 ANQGSEA. The germline V and J ends were trimmed by 7 bases and 6 bases, with 10 bases remaining between them.